This T cell receptor (beta chain) was sequenced during a study of blood T cell repertoires in COVID-19. Study context: The study drew acute and convalescent COVID-19 samples from the United States, Italy and Spain. From T cells, B-cell-depleted T cells, or PBMCs came the material, which was cDNA or gDNA.

Methods used by the authors: Estimation of nucleated cell counts was performed using reference gene primer amplification. The assay was immunoSEQ multiplex PCR, and TCRdb's table has in-frame clones only and misses some. Clone size and the V and J calls come from that table; the DNA yielded D and trimming. Here the sample spans roughly 63,000 clones, 75% to 90% being singletons. From germline, CDR1 is SEHNR and CDR2 FQNEAQ (reference sequence). V lost 5 bases and J lost 1; bases outside the gene matches: 5. The CDR3 contains 15 residues. The chain has TRBV7-9 and TRBJ2-1; 7 positions match TRBD2. Sequencing used peripheral blood. This TCR was recovered from a man between 50 and 59 years old with acute or convalescent COVID-19. The CDR3, as DNA: TGTGCCAGCAGCCTTCTAGCGGATTCCTACAATGAGCAGTTCTTC. The encoded protein is CASSLLADSYNEQFF.